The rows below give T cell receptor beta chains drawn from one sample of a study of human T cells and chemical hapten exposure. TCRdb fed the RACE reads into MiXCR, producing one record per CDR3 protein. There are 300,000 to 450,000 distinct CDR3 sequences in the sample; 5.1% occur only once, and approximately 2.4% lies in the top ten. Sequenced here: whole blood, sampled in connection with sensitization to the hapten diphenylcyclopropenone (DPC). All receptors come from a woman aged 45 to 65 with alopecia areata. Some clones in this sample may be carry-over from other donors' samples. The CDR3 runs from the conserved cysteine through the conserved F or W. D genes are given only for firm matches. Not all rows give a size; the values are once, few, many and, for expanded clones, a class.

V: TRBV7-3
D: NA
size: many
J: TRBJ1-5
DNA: TGTGCCAGCAGCTTGACCGCGAATCAGCCCCAGCATTTT
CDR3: CASSLTANQPQHF

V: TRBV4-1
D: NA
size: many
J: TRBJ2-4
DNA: TGCGCCAGCAGCCAAGATCAGACGGCAGGCGCAGCCAAAAACATTCAGTACTTC
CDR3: CASSQDQTAGAAKNIQYF

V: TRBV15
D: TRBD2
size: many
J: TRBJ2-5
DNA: TGTGCCACCAGCAGAGAACTAGCGGGCTACGAAGAGACCCAGTACTTC
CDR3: CATSRELAGYEETQYF

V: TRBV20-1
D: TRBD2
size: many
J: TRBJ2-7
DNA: TGCAGTGCTGCCCCAAATAGCGGGCGGCATCACTACGAGCAGTACTTC
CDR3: CSAAPNSGRHHYEQYF

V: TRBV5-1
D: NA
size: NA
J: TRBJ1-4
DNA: TGCGCCAGCAGCACACCGGGACCGGATGAAAAACTGTTTTTT
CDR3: CASSTPGPDEKLFF

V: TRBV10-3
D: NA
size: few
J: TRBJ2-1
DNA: TGTGCCATCAGCCTCTTCCCGGAGAGAGTCGACAATGAGCAGTTCTTC
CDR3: CAISLFPERVDNEQFF

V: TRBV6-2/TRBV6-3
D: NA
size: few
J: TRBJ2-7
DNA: TGTGCCAGCAGGGCATCCGGGACGGGTTACGAGCAGTACTTC
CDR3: CASRASGTGYEQYF

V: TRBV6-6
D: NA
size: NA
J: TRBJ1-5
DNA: TGTGCCAGCAGTGTACTGGGGGAGGATCAGCCCCAGCATTTT
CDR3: CASSVLGEDQPQHF

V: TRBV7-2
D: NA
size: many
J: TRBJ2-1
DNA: TGTGCCAGCAGCGCACCCGGGGTTCATGAGCAGTTCTTC
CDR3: CASSAPGVHEQFF

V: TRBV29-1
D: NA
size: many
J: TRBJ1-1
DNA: TGCAGCGTCCGAAACACTGAAGCTTTCTTT
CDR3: CSVRNTEAFF

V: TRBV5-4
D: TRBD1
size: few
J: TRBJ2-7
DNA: TGTGCCAGCAGCCGGCCGGGACAGGGTTCCTACGAGCAGTACTTC
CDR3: CASSRPGQGSYEQYF

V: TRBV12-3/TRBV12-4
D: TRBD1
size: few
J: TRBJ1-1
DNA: TGTGCCAGCAGGGACAGGGCGAACACTGAAGCTTTCTTT
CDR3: CASRDRANTEAFF

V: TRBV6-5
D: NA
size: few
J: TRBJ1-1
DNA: TGTGCCAGCAGTCCACTAGGGGCGCGGCCGGAAGCTTTCTTT
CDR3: CASSPLGARPEAFF

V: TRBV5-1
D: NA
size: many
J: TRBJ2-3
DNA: TGCGCCAGCAGCTGGAGGGCCCAGGCAGGAGATACGCAGTATTTT
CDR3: CASSWRAQAGDTQYF

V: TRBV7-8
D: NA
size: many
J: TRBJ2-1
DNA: TGTGCCAGCAGCTTTGCCGGGGGATCCTACAATGAGCAGTTCTTC
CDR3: CASSFAGGSYNEQFF

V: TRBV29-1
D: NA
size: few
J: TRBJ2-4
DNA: TGCAGCGTTGAAGGGACGGCCGAGGATTTGACCAAAAACATTCAGTACTTC
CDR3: CSVEGTAEDLTKNIQYF

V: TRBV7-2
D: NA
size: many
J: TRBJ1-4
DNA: TGTGCCAGCAGCGTAGGGACCGCAGAAAAACTGTTTTTT
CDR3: CASSVGTAEKLFF

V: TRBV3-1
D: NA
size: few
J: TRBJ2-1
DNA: TGTGCCAGCAGCCGTCGCGTGGGCAATGAGCAGTTCTTC
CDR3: CASSRRVGNEQFF

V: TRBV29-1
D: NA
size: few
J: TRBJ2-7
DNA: TGCAGCGTTGGACTGATGCAGGGGTCCTCCTACGAGCAGTACTTC
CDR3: CSVGLMQGSSYEQYF

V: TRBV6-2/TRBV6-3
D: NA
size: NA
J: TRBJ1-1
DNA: TGTGCCAGCAGTTGGAACCCCGATGAACCGAAAGCTTTCTTT
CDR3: CASSWNPDEPKAFF

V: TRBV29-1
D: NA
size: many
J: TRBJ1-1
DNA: TGCTCGGCGGGGGGGGGCACTGAAGCTTTCTTT
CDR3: CSAGGGTEAFF

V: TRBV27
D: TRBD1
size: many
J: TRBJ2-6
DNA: TGTGCCAGCACCCTAGGTTCGGCAGGGGGCTCTGGGGCCAACGTCCTGACTTTC
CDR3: CASTLGSAGGSGANVLTF

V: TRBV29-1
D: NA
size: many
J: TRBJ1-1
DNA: TGCAGCGTTGTGGGCACTCAAGCTTTCTTT
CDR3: CSVVGTQAFF

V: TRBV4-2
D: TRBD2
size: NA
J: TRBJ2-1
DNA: TGTGCCAGCAGCCAAGATTGGACTAGCGGGTCGTACAATGAGCAGTTCTTC
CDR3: CASSQDWTSGSYNEQFF

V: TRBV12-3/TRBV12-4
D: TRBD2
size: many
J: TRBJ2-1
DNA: TGTGCCAGCACCACCTCGGGGGGCAATGAGCAGTTCTTC
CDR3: CASTTSGGNEQFF

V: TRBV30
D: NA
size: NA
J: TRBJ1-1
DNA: TGTGCCTGGAGCGACTACGTCACGAAAGCTTTCTTT
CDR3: CAWSDYVTKAFF

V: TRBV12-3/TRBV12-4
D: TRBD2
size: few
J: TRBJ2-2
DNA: TGTGCCAGCAGTTTACCTAGCGGGAGACAAAGGCGGACCGGGGAGCTGTTTTTT
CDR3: CASSLPSGRQRRTGELFF

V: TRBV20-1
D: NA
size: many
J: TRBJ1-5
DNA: TGCAGTGCTAGACCACAGGGAGGGGGGAGCAATCAGCCCCAGCATTTT
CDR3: CSARPQGGGSNQPQHF

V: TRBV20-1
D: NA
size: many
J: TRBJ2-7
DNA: TGCAGTGCGAGAAAATCCGAGCAGTACTTC
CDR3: CSARKSEQYF

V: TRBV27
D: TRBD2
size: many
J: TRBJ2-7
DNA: TGTGCCAGCAGTTCCCGGGGGGGTTACGAGCAGTACTTC
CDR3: CASSSRGGYEQYF

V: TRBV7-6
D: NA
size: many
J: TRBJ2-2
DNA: TGTGCCAGCAGCACACGGGACCGCCCCCGGATCGGCGACACCGGGGAGCTGTTTTTT
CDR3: CASSTRDRPRIGDTGELFF

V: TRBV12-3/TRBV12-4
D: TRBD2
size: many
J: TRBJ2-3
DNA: TGTGCCAGCACCCGGACTAGCGGGAGGAGAGATACGCAGTATTTT
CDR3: CASTRTSGRRDTQYF

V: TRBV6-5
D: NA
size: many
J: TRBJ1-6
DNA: TGTGCCAGCAGAAGACAGACAAATTCACCCCTCCACTTT
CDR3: CASRRQTNSPLHF

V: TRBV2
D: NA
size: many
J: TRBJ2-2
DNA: TGTGCCAGCAGAGTAGTAGCGAACACCGGGGAGCTGTTTTTT
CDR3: CASRVVANTGELFF

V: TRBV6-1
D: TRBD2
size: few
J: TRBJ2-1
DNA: TGTGCCAGCAGGACAGGGACTAGCTTCAATGAGCAGTTCTTC
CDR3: CASRTGTSFNEQFF

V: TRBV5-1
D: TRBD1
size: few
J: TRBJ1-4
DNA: TGCGCCAGCACGCCGGGACAGGCTAATGAAAAACTGTTTTTT
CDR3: CASTPGQANEKLFF

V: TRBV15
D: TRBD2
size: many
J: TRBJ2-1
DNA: TGTGCCACCAGAGCGGGGTACAACAATGAGCAGTTCTTC
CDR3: CATRAGYNNEQFF

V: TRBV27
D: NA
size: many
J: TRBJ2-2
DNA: TGTGCCAGCAGTTTATACGGAAGGGAGCTGTTTTTT
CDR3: CASSLYGRELFF

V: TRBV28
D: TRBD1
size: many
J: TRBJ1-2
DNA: TGTGCCAGCAGGAGGACAGGGGGCGCTGGGGGCTACACCTTC
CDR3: CASRRTGGAGGYTF

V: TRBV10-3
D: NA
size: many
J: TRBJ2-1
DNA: TGTGCCATCAAGCGGGCCCGTAGTTTCCTCTACAATGAGCAGTTCTTC
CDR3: CAIKRARSFLYNEQFF